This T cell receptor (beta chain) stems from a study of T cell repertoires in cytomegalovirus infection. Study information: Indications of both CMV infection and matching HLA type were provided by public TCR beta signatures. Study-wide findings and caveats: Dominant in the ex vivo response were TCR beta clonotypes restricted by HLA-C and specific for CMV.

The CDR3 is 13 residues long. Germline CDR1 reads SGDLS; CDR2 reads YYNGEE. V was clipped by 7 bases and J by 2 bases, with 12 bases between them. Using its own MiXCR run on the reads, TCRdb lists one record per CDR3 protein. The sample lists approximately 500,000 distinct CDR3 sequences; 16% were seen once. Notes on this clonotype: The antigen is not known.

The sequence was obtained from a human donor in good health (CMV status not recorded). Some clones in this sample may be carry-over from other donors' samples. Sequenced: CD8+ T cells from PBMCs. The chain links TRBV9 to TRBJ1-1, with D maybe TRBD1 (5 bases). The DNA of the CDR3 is TGTGCCAGCGGGGGGACTAAAAACACTGAAGCTTTCTTT. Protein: CASGGTKNTEAFF.